This TCR beta chain was sequenced for a study of cytotoxic CD8 clonotypes in ibrutinib-treated CLL. Across the study: Sample averages reached about 260,000 productive templates and 85,000 to 100,000 productive rearrangements. Study outcomes and limitations: Clonotypes that were public were uncommon, and they contracted or stayed stable on treatment.

Of note for this clone: What it binds is unknown.

This table comes from immunoSEQ multiplex PCR, and its TCRdb copy is limited to in-frame clones, with some not included. The sample consists of 15,000 to 20,000 clones, 50% to 75% of them appearing once. This CDR3 has 14 amino acids. Germline CDR1 reads SQVTM; CDR2 reads ANQGSEA. Trimming pared 4 bases from V and 1 base from J, leaving 12 bases between. The sample consisted of PBMCs, taken after 12 months of ibrutinib treatment. This chain links TRBV29-1 with TRBJ2-3; TRBD2 might be the D (7 bases). This receptor was taken from a human donor with chronic lymphocytic leukemia. Here the CDR3 DNA reads TGCAGCGTTGTGGGGGGGCCGGGCACAGATACGCAGTATTTT. Translation gives CSVVGGPGTDTQYF.